These 22 T cell receptor beta chains were sequenced from one sample in a study of shared clonotypes between healthy human individuals. Here immunoSEQ multiplex PCR was the method, and the copy in TCRdb shows in-frame clones only, minus some. The sample consists of 2 million to 3 million clones, over 85% of them appearing once. Sequences were obtained from naive CD4+ T cells sorted from blood. The subset denotes: CD45RA+ positively selected. The receptors were gathered from a man aged 18 to 35 in good health.

Turning to this clone: This sample also contains other DNA sequences that code for the same CDR3. This chain uses TRBV5-1 with TRBJ2-2, with D possibly called TRBD1 or TRBD2 (5 bases each). Germline CDR1 is SGHRS and CDR2 is YFSETQ. This CDR3 contains 14 residues. Deletions cut 4 bases from V and 1 base from J, with 8 bases between. The DNA for the CDR3 is TGCGCCAGCAGCCGTGGGGGGAACACCGGGGAGCTGTTTTTT. This sequence encodes CASSRGGNTGELFF.

The chain has TRBV6-6 and TRBJ2-2, with D unresolved. Per germline, CDR1 MNHNY and CDR2 SVGAGI (reference sequence). The CDR3 extends over 14 amino acids. Trimming pared 7 bases from V and 2 bases from J, leaving 11 bases between. CDR3 coding DNA: TGTGCCAGCACAAACGGATTAAACACCGGGGAGCTGTTTTTT. This codes for CASTNGLNTGELFF.

The chain employs TRBV5-1 and TRBJ2-7; 7 nucleotides match TRBD2. This CDR3 is built from 15 residues. Germline V gene sequence: CDR1 SGHRS, CDR2 YFSETQ. The V and J ends lost 0 bases and 0 bases, in that order; junction bases with no gene match: 3. The chain's CDR3 is CASSLAPGGSYEQYF. CDR3 DNA: TGCGCCAGCAGCTTGGCCCCGGGGGGCTCCTACGAGCAGTACTTC.

The chain links TRBV19 to TRBJ1-1; TRBD1 might be the D (6 bases). Trimming cost V 7 bases and J 3 bases, with 15 bases left between them. The germline gives CDR1 LNHDA, CDR2 SQIVND (reference sequence). This CDR3 has 14 residues. CDR3 protein: CASIDSGEDTEAFF. In DNA form, the CDR3 reads TGTGCCAGTATCGATTCAGGGGAGGACACTGAAGCTTTCTTT.

The chain is built from TRBV30 and TRBJ1-4; D not resolved. The CDR3 covers 13 residues. The germline gives CDR1 GTSNPN, CDR2 SVGIG (reference sequence). V was pared by 2 bases and J by 8 bases, with 12 bases between. In DNA form, the CDR3 reads TGTGCCTGGAGTCTAAATACTGGGGAAAAACTGTTTTTT. This gives the protein CAWSLNTGEKLFF.

For the CDR3, the DNA is TGTGCCAGCAGTCCGGGATTAACCTACAATGAGCAGTTCTTC. Amino acid sequence: CASSPGLTYNEQFF. The chain links TRBV9 to TRBJ2-1, with D perhaps TRBD2 (5 bases). The ends were cut back, 5 bases at V and 2 bases at J, with 11 bases in the middle. This CDR3 spans 14 amino acids. From germline, CDR1 is SGDLS and CDR2 YYNGEE.

The chain uses TRBV9 and TRBJ2-1; 8 nucleotides agree with TRBD2. Germline V gene data show CDR1 as SGDLS and CDR2 as YYNGEE. After removal of 4 bases from V and 7 bases from J, the junction contained 16 bases not matched to a gene. This CDR3 comprises 17 residues. In DNA, the CDR3 is TGTGCCAGCAGCCCCCTCTCCGGCGGGAGGATTCTGAATGAGCAGTTCTTC. It translates to CASSPLSGGRILNEQFF.

The chain recombines TRBV19 with TRBJ2-2; a possible D gene is TRBD1 (5 bases). CDR3 length: 14 residues. Germline CDR1 and CDR2: LNHDA and SQIVND (reference sequence). V was trimmed by 7 bases and J by 7 bases, leaving 16 bases between them. The CDR3 DNA is TGTGCCAGTAATCCTCAGGGTTTTAGCGGGGAGCTGTTTTTT. Encoded protein: CASNPQGFSGELFF.

The chain uses TRBV4-1 and TRBJ2-6; 7 nucleotides align to TRBD1. V trimming: 4 bases; J trimming: 0 bases; junction bases outside the gene matches: 3. CDR3 length: 16 amino acids. Germline-derived CDR1 and CDR2 are MGHRA and YSYEKL. The CDR3 region is CASSPRDSSGANVLTF. In DNA form, the CDR3 reads TGCGCCAGCAGCCCCCGGGACAGCTCTGGGGCCAACGTCCTGACTTTC.

DNA for the CDR3: TGCGCCAGCAGCTTGGTACCGGGACTAGCTCCCGAGCAGTACTTC. It translates to CASSLVPGLAPEQYF. This chain connects TRBV5-1 to TRBJ2-7; 9 bases are a match to TRBD2. The CDR3 contains 15 residues. Trimming cost V 0 bases and J 6 bases; bases outside gene matches: 7. The V gene's germline CDR1 is SGHRS and CDR2 YFSETQ. The variable domain in full, with the rest retrieved from reference TRBV5-1 and TRBJ2-7, is KAGVTQTPRYLIKTRGQQVTLSCSPISGHRSVSWYQQTPGQGLQFLFEYFSETQRNKGNFPGRFSGRQFSNSRSEMNVSTLELGDSALYLCASSLVPGLAPEQYFGPGTRLTVT.

The chain combines TRBV6-5 with TRBJ2-7; D call uncertain. This CDR3 spans 12 amino acids. V gave up 5 bases and J gave up 3 bases, with 8 bases separating them. Germline V CDR1 and CDR2: MNHEY, SVGAGI. CDR3 sequence: CASSNGVYEQYF. CDR3 DNA: TGTGCCAGCAGTAACGGAGTCTACGAGCAGTACTTC.

The chain uses TRBV28 and TRBJ1-1, with TRBD1 identical over 7 bases. The CDR3 totals 12 residues. CDR1 and CDR2 (germline): MDHEN, SYDVKM. The junction had 4 bases not matched to a gene; V was cut back by 5 bases and J by 7 bases. CDR3 loop: CASSPRTGEAFF. CDR3 nucleotide sequence: TGTGCCAGCAGTCCCCGGACAGGTGAAGCTTTCTTT.

This sequence joins TRBV7-9 and TRBJ1-4; 7 bases fit TRBD1. Germline CDR1 SEHNR, CDR2 FQNEAQ (reference sequence). Trimming removed 6 bases from V and 5 bases from J; junction bases left unmatched: 3. The CDR3 runs 13 residues. The CDR3 sequence: CASRGQPNEKLFF. The CDR3 DNA reads TGTGCCAGCAGGGGACAGCCAAATGAAAAACTGTTTTTT.

The V and J genes are TRBV11-2 and TRBJ2-1, with D perhaps matching TRBD2 (5 bases). The germline V gene encodes CDR1 SGHAT and CDR2 FQNNGV. CDR3 length equals 13 residues. V gave up 3 bases and J gave up 4 bases, with 7 bases separating them. For the CDR3, the DNA is TGTGCCAGCAGCTTTAGCGAGTACAATGAGCAGTTCTTC. Its protein is CASSFSEYNEQFF. The full variable domain, in which reference TRBV11-2 and TRBJ2-1 provide the parts outside the CDR3, is EAGVAQSPRYKIIEKRQSVAFWCNPISGHATLYWYQQILGQGPKLLIQFQNNGVVDDSQLPKDRFSAERLKGVDSTLKIQPAKLEDSAVYLCASSFSEYNEQFFGPGTRLTVL.

This clone was found once. V usage is TRBV30 and J usage is TRBJ2-4, with D maybe TRBD2 (6 bases). V was trimmed by 1 base and J by 7 bases, leaving 17 bases between them. Germline V gene sequence: CDR1 GTSNPN, CDR2 SVGIG (reference sequence). This CDR3 is built from 15 residues. CDR3: CAWSEQRGSGNIQYF. Here the CDR3 DNA reads TGTGCCTGGAGTGAACAGCGAGGGAGCGGGAACATTCAGTACTTC.

With regard to this clone: This CDR3 is also generated by other DNA sequences in the sample. The chain employs TRBV18 and TRBJ2-3; D call uncertain. Germline CDR1 KGHSH, CDR2 LQKENI. Trimming removed 0 bases from V and 3 bases from J, with 1 base in between. This CDR3 has 12 amino acids. The DNA for the CDR3 is TGTGCCAGCTCACCACCTACAGATACGCAGTATTTT. Amino acid sequence: CASSPPTDTQYF. The variable domain in full, completed from reference TRBV18 and TRBJ2-3, reads NAGVMQNPRHLVRRRGQEARLRCSPMKGHSHVYWYRQLPEEGLKFMVYLQKENIIDESGMPKERFSAEFPKEGPSILRIQQVVRGDSAAYFCASSPPTDTQYFGPGTRLTVL.

This sequence joins TRBV5-4 and TRBJ2-7; maybe TRBD2 (6 bases). V lost 4 bases and J lost 0, with 14 bases in between. Looked up from germline, CDR1 is SGHNT and CDR2 is YYREEE (reference sequence). The CDR3 loop spans 15 amino acids. CDR3 amino acids: CASSPLGGSSYEQYF. The CDR3 bases are TGTGCCAGCAGCCCCCTTGGGGGGAGCTCCTACGAGCAGTACTTC.

The CDR3 DNA follows: TGTGCCAGCAGCTTAGGGCTAGCATACGATGAGCAGTTCTTC. It is translated as CASSLGLAYDEQFF. The rearrangement joins TRBV7-2 to TRBJ2-1; D perhaps matches TRBD2 (5 bases). This CDR3 has 14 amino acids. Germline CDR1 reads SGHTA; CDR2 reads FQGNSA. Trimming took 1 base from V and 8 from J, leaving 12 bases between them.

The sample holds one count of this clone. The chain uses TRBV28 and TRBJ1-4, with D maybe TRBD1 (6 bases). The CDR3 has 15 residues. Germline V lookup: CDR1 MDHEN, CDR2 SYDVKM. Deletions cut 6 bases from V and 0 bases from J, with 11 bases between. DNA for the CDR3: TGTGCCAGCAGGGCCGAGGGGGCAACTAATGAAAAACTGTTTTTT. Protein: CASRAEGATNEKLFF.

This rearrangement joins TRBV19 to TRBJ1-1, with D unresolved. V lost 0 bases and J 1 base, leaving 12 bases between the germline ends. The V gene's germline CDR1 is LNHDA and CDR2 SQIVND (reference sequence). CDR3 size: 16 residues. As DNA, the CDR3 is TGTGCCAGTAGTATAGAAGCGACAACCCCGAACACTGAAGCTTTCTTT. This translates into CASSIEATTPNTEAFF.

V usage is TRBV18 and J usage is TRBJ2-5, with 7 nucleotides matching TRBD2. In germline, CDR1 is KGHSH, CDR2 LQKENI. CDR3 size: 18 residues. V shed 2 bases and J 1 base; nucleotides not matched to a gene: 13. Here the CDR3 DNA reads TGTGCCAGCTCACCATTGGTAGCGAGCGGGAATCCCCAAGAGACCCAGTACTTC. Its protein is CASSPLVASGNPQETQYF.

J is TRBJ1-6 and V is TRBV5-1; 8 nucleotides align to TRBD1. The germline CDR1 and CDR2 sequences are SGHRS and YFSETQ. The CDR3 runs to 16 residues. The V segment lost 0 bases and the J segment 9 bases; nucleotides outside the gene matches: 8. CDR3 sequence reads: CASSLGGRGQGSPLHF. The CDR3 nucleotides are TGCGCCAGCAGCTTGGGTGGCAGGGGGCAGGGTTCACCCCTCCACTTT.